This T cell receptor (beta chain) was retrieved from a study of blood T cell repertoires in COVID-19 (dated by TCRdb to about 2020). As for the study more broadly: The collaborator samples originated in the United States, Italy and Spain and spanned the acute and convalescent phases of COVID-19. A freely available public database, intended as a resource for researchers studying the immune response to SARS-CoV-2, is where the repertoires were released. The dataset comprised deeply sampled blood TCRbeta repertoires from subjects exposed to, actively infected with, or recovered from COVID-19. The material from the prospective study consisted of cDNA or gDNA derived from T cells, B-cell-depleted T cells, or PBMCs. Samples came from the ongoing ImmuneRACE study (first 160 participants) plus 1,254 subjects from 6 global collaborators. The sample metadata nearly always contained a de-identified subject ID, COVID-19 status, age in years and sex. Where available, HLA class I and class II types were obtained from metadata supplied by the sample provider rather than from assay-based typing. General study outcomes and caveats: Clinical and demographic metadata were provided uncurated, with the amount varying by source and participant.

On this clone itself: The clone's antigen remains unknown. No much larger clone exists at a distance of one base, and base qualities are not known.

Collaborating institutions collected whole blood in K2EDTA tubes following their own protocols. Collaborator samples were shipped for TCRbeta analysis as frozen whole blood, isolated PBMCs, or DNA extracted from either sample type. The immunoSEQ Assay, a bias-controlled multiplex PCR, was used to amplify TCRbeta CDR3 regions from genomic DNA. Under the source paper's analysis protocol: The number of nucleated cells in each sample was estimated from the amplification of reference gene primers within the assay. To quantify the absolute abundance of each unique TCRbeta CDR3 rearrangement, sequence reads were collapsed and filtered. Productive Simpson clonality was computed per sample as the square root of Simpson's diversity index over productive rearrangements. TCRdb took over this immuneACCESS table, retaining in-frame rearrangements with V and J assigned. Such tables are incomplete; in checked studies, under half of the missing clones stem from an unresolved V gene, and the remainder is unexplained. V and J calls and clone size are copied from that table; D and trimming were computed from the DNA. The sample table holds 150,000 to 200,000 clones, of which about nine tenths were seen once. In total, the top ten clones hold around 1.4% of the sample.

Inclusive of the bounding cysteine and phenylalanine, the CDR3 is 13 residues long. The kept DNA is CDR3 alone, 39 bases in frame from the first base. Sample: peripheral blood. The clonotype was recovered from a woman between 50 and 59 years old with acute or convalescent COVID-19. The chain is made from TRBV21-1 and TRBJ2-7; the DNA was not used to check the table's D call, TRBD1. TRBV21-1 corresponds to a pseudogene. At the DNA level, the sequence is TGTGCCATCCCCAGGAAGAGCTCCTACGAGCAGTACTTC. Its protein reads: CAIPRKSSYEQYF.